What follows describes a single T cell receptor (beta chain). Method: immunoSEQ multiplex PCR; TCRdb's copy keeps in-frame clones and lacks some. The sample has fewer than 300,000 clones; roughly nine tenths are singletons. The CDR3 loop spans 13 amino acids. Germline CDR1 reads SEHNR; CDR2 reads FQNEAQ (reference sequence). V was pared by 3 bases and J by 7 bases, with 12 bases between. Seattle researchers signed up patients amid active infection and tracked them longitudinally. The data are from a study of blood T cell repertoires in COVID-19. Across the whole study: Nucleic acid was either cDNA or gDNA, and it came from T cells, B-cell-depleted T cells, or PBMCs.

This chain uses TRBV7-9 with TRBJ1-2; D remains ambiguous. The material sequenced was peripheral blood. This clonotype was sampled from a woman under 40 with COVID-19, enrolled during active disease. CDR3 sequence (DNA): TGTGCCAGCAGCTTGGAAGGAGTACGTGGCTACACCTTC. Translation gives CASSLEGVRGYTF.